What follows is one T cell receptor (beta chain) and its context. What it binds is not known. The sample comes from a study of T cell clonotyping in hematopoietic cell transplantation. Study-wide findings and caveats: Pathologically expanded recipient clonotypes increased progressively from day 30 to day 180 as diversity fell.

Method: immunoSEQ multiplex PCR; TCRdb's copy keeps in-frame clones and lacks some. The sample holds over 15,000 clones, 80% to 95% seen once. The V gene lost 2 bases and the J gene lost 5 bases, with 9 bases spanning the gap. The CDR3 totals 13 residues. Germline V gives CDR1 MNHEY, CDR2 SMNVEV (reference sequence). The clonotype comes from a man aged 35-49 years in good health. Some clones in this sample may be carry-over from other donors' samples. The sequenced sample consisted of peripheral blood mononuclear cells. The chain employs TRBV27 and TRBJ1-1, with unresolved D. CDR3 nucleotides: TGTGCCAGCAGTTTAGGGGTGGGTACTGAAGCTTTCTTT. This translates into CASSLGVGTEAFF.